These 10 T cell receptor beta chains were sequenced from one sample in a study of T cell responses to AZD1222 COVID-19 vaccine (dated by TCRdb to about 2021). What this sample's time point label stands for: baseline before first vaccination. The library was generated by the immunoSEQ multiplex PCR assay. The immuneACCESS repertoire file appears here via TCRdb, limited to in-frame rearrangements. These files lack a portion of the clones; in checked studies, under half of the deficit traces to unresolved V genes, and the cause of the others is not known. This sample holds some 140,000 clones; about nine tenths were observed only once. Around 3.1% of the sample lies in the top ten. The source was peripheral blood, collected on day 0 of AZD1222 vaccination. These receptor sequences come from an adult in good health.

The chain recombines TRBV5-1 with TRBJ2-7, with a weak D call TRBD1 (5 bases). V was pared by 3 bases and J by 3 bases, with 10 bases between. Looked up from germline, CDR1 is SGHRS and CDR2 is YFSETQ. This CDR3 has 13 amino acids. CDR3 nucleotide sequence: TGCGCCAGCAGCTCGGCAGGGAACTACGAGCAGTACTTC. Its translation is CASSSAGNYEQYF.

This rearrangement joins TRBV19 to TRBJ1-5; possible D gene TRBD1, 6 bases. The germline V gene has CDR1 LNHDA and CDR2 SQIVND (reference sequence). CDR3 length equals 14 residues. V was pared by 7 bases and J by 7 bases, with 17 bases between. This CDR3 is CASTPREGVQPQHF. The DNA for the CDR3 is TGTGCCAGTACTCCTAGAGAGGGGGTCCAGCCCCAGCATTTT.

The chain has TRBV5-1 and TRBJ1-1; D is ambiguous. The CDR3 is made up of 14 amino acids. Germline V gene lookup returns CDR1 SGHRS and CDR2 YFSETQ. V was pared by 0 bases and J by 5 bases, with 11 bases between. CDR3: CASSLDTGRTEAFF. CDR3 in DNA: TGCGCCAGCAGCTTGGACACGGGAAGGACTGAAGCTTTCTTT.

This chain uses TRBV4-1 with TRBJ1-6; weak D call: TRBD1 (6 bases). In germline, CDR1 is MGHRA, CDR2 YSYEKL. There are 15 residues in the CDR3. Between the trimmed V and J ends, which lost 3 bases and 5 bases, there was a span of 11 bases. CDR3 sequence (DNA): TGCGCCAGCAGCCATCTGGGGGCGAATAATTCACCCCTCCACTTT. This sequence encodes CASSHLGANNSPLHF.

The chain combines TRBV4-3 with TRBJ1-3, with D unclear. Trimming shortened V by 0 bases and J by 4 bases, and 10 bases separated the two germline ends. The germline CDR1 and CDR2 sequences are LGHNA and YSLEER. The CDR3 spans 15 residues. The CDR3 here is CASSQDRGSGNTIYF. DNA for the CDR3: TGCGCCAGCAGCCAAGATCGTGGATCCGGAAACACCATATATTTT.

This clone was counted once. The V and J genes are TRBV2 and TRBJ1-1; D is perhaps TRBD1 (5 bases). Germline V gene data show CDR1 as SNHLY and CDR2 as FYNNEI. Trimming left V 1 base short and J 3 bases short, with 9 bases between. The CDR3 sequence is 14 residues long. This chain's CDR3 is CASSEGGADTEAFF. CDR3 in DNA: TGTGCCAGCAGTGAAGGCGGGGCCGACACTGAAGCTTTCTTT.

The genes are TRBV5-8 and TRBJ1-1, with unresolved D. The V end was cut by 0 bases, the J end by 5 bases, with 8 bases between. The CDR3 contains 13 residues. Germline lookup yields CDR1 SGHTS and CDR2 YDEGEE. CDR3 sequence: CASSLDRDTEAFF. The DNA for the CDR3 is TGTGCCAGCAGCTTGGATCGGGATACTGAAGCTTTCTTT.

The chain links TRBV7-2 to TRBJ2-7; tentatively, D is TRBD2 (5 bases). Germline loops: CDR1 SGHTA, CDR2 FQGNSA. The V end was cut by 5 bases, the J end by 0 bases, with 17 bases between. This CDR3 is built from 16 residues. The CDR3 reads CASSPSWVRGSYEQYF. CDR3 in DNA: TGTGCCAGCAGCCCCTCGTGGGTCCGGGGCTCCTACGAGCAGTACTTC. Complete variable domain (other parts from reference TRBV7-2 and TRBJ2-7): GAGVSQSPSNKVTEKGKDVELRCDPISGHTALYWYRQSLGQGLEFLIYFQGNSAPDKSGLPSDRFSAERTGGSVSTLTIQRTQQEDSAVYLCASSPSWVRGSYEQYFGPGTRLTVT.

This clone was detected only a few times. The chain has TRBV5-4 and TRBJ2-1; 7 bases are a match to TRBD2. The CDR3 has 17 residues. Germline values: CDR1 SGHNT, CDR2 YYREEE (reference sequence). The V and J ends lost 0 bases and 0 bases, in that order; junction bases with no gene match: 6. The CDR3 region is CASSLVGGYLSYNEQFF. The CDR3 DNA sequence: TGTGCCAGCAGCTTGGTGGGGGGGTACCTCTCCTACAATGAGCAGTTCTTC.

The chain employs TRBV11-2 and TRBJ2-7, with D tentatively TRBD2 (7 bases). CDR1 SGHAT and CDR2 FQNNGV come from the germline V gene. The CDR3 loop spans 14 amino acids. The V end lost 2 bases, the J end lost 6 bases, and 14 bases lay between the germline ends. The CDR3 sequence is CASSLWGGEGEQYF. Written as DNA, the CDR3 is TGTGCCAGCAGCTTATGGGGGGGCGAAGGCGAGCAGTACTTC.